This T cell receptor beta chain appears in the sequencing data of a study of memory CD4+ T cells and cytomegalovirus serostatus. The method was immunoSEQ multiplex PCR; TCRdb's version includes in-frame clones alone and lacks a portion of them. Here the sample spans around 41,000 clones, over 65% being singletons. On this clone itself: Its specificity is unknown.

The sort gate was single viable CD3+CD4+CD8-CD45RO+ cells for memory CD4+ T cells. Donors' CMV status reflects serum IgG against pp150, pp28, p38, p52. CD4+ T cells were isolated by positive magnetic selection. The CDR3 runs 14 residues. Germline V CDR1 and CDR2: GTSNPN, SVGIG (reference sequence). V was trimmed by 3 bases and J by 7 bases, leaving 19 bases between them. Findings and caveats of the study: Of 150 to 200 reported CMV TCRbeta sequences, about 70 were found in memory CD4+ repertoires.

The source material was memory CD4+ T cells from blood. The origin of this receptor is an adult in good health and CMV-seronegative. J is TRBJ2-7 and V is TRBV30; D may be TRBD1 (7 bases). In DNA, the CDR3 is TGTGCCTGGAGGAGGACAGGAACCGGAGGGGAGCAGTACTTC. Its translation: CAWRRTGTGGEQYF.